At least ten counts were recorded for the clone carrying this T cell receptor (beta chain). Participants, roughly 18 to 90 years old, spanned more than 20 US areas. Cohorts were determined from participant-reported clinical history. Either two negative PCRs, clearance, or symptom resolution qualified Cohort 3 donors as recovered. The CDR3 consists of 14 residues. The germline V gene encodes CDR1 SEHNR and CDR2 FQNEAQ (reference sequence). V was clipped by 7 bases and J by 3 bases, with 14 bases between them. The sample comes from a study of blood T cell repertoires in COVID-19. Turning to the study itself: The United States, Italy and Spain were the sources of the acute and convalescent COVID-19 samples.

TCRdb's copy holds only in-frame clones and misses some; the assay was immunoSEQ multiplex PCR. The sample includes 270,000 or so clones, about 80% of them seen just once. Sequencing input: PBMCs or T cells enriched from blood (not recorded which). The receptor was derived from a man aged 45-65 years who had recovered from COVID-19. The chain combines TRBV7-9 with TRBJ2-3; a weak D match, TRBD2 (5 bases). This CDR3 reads CASTSIGSTDTQYF. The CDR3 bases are TGTGCCAGCACTAGCATCGGGTCGACAGATACGCAGTATTTT.